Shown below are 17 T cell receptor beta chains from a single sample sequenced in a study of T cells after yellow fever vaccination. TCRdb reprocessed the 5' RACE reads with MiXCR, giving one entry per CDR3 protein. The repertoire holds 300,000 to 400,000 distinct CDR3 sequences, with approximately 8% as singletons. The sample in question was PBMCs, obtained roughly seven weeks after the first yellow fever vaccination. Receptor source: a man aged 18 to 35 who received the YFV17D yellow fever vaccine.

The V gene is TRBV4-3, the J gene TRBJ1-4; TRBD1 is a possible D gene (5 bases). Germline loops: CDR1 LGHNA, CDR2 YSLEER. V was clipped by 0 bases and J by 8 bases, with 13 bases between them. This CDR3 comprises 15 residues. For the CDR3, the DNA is TGCGCCAGCAGCCAAGATATATCAGGGCGCGAAAAACTGTTTTTT. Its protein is CASSQDISGREKLFF.

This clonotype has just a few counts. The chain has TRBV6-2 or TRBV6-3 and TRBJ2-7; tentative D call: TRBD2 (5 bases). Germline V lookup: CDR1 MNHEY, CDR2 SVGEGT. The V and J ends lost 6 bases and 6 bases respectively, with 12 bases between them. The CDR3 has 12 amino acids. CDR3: CASSHPGVEQYF. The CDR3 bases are TGTGCCAGCAGCCATCCCGGGGTCGAGCAGTACTTC.

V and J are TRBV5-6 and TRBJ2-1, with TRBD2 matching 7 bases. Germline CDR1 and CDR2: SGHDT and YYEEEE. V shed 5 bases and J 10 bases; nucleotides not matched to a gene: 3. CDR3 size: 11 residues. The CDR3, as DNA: TGTGCCAGCAGGGGAGGGAGCGAGCAGTTCTTC. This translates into CASRGGSEQFF.

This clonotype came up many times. This CDR3 reads CATSPGEGNEQFF. In DNA, the CDR3 is TGTGCCACCTCTCCGGGGGAGGGTAATGAGCAGTTCTTC. This rearrangement joins TRBV10-3 to TRBJ2-1; 7 nucleotides agree with TRBD2. The CDR3 has 13 amino acids. CDR1 and CDR2 (germline): ENHRY, SYGVKD. The V and J ends lost 10 bases and 7 bases, in that order; junction bases with no gene match: 10.

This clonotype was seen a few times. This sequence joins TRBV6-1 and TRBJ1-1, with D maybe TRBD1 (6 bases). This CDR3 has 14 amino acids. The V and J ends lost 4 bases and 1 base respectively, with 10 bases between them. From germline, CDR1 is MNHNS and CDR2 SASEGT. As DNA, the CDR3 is TGTGCCAGCAGTGGGAGGGGACAGAACACTGAAGCTTTCTTT. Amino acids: CASSGRGQNTEAFF.

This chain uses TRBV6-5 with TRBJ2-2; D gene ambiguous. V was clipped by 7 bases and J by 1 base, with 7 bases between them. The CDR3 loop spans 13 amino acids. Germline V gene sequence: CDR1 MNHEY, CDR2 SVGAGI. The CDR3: CASTKGNTGELFF. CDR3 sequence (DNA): TGTGCCAGCACCAAGGGGAACACCGGGGAGCTGTTTTTT.

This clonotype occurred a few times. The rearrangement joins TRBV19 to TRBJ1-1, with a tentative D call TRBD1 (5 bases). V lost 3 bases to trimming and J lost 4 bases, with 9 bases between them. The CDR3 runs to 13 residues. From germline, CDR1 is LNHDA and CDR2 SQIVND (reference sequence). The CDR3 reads CASSITRATEAFF. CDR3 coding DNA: TGTGCCAGTAGTATTACCAGGGCCACTGAAGCTTTCTTT. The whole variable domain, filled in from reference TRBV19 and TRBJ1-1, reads DGGITQSPKYLFRKEGQNVTLSCEQNLNHDAMYWYRQDPGQGLRLIYYSQIVNDFQKGDIAEGYSVSREKKESFPLTVTSAQKNPTAFYLCASSITRATEAFFGQGTRLTVV.

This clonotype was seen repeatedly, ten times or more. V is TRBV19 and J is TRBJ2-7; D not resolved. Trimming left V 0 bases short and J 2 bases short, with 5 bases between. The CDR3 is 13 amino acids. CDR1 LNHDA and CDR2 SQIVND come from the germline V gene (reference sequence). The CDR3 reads CASSIEGTYEQYF. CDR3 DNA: TGTGCCAGTAGTATAGAGGGGACCTACGAGCAGTACTTC.

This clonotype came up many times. The CDR3 reads CASSYRRQGDTQYF. CDR3 nucleotides: TGTGCCAGCAGTTACCGACGTCAGGGGGATACGCAGTATTTT. The chain uses TRBV6-5 and TRBJ2-3; weak D call: TRBD1 (6 bases). Germline CDR1 MNHEY, CDR2 SVGAGI. The V end was cut by 2 bases, the J end by 6 bases, with 12 bases between. The CDR3 loop spans 14 amino acids.

CDR3 residues: CASSPLPGRGKFTNEQFF. The DNA for the CDR3 is TGTGCCAGCAGTCCCCTTCCGGGCAGGGGTAAATTTACAAATGAGCAGTTCTTC. The chain carries TRBV6-2 or TRBV6-3 and TRBJ2-1; D perhaps matches TRBD1 (6 bases). V lost 5 bases to trimming and J lost 7 bases, with 27 bases between them. The CDR3 runs to 18 residues. From germline, CDR1 is MNHEY and CDR2 SVGEGT.

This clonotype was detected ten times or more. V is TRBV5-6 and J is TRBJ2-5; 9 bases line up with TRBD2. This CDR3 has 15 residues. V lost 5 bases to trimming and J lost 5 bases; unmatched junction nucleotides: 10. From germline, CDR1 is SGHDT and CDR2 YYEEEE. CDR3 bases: TGTGCCAGCAGTCATGCTGGGAGCGGGGGGGAGACCCAGTACTTC. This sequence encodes CASSHAGSGGETQYF.

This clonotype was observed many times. Written as DNA, the CDR3 is TGTGCCAGCAGGTTACAGGGCTCCTACAATGAGCAGTTCTTC. Translated: CASRLQGSYNEQFF. V gene TRBV12-3 or TRBV12-4 combines with J gene TRBJ2-1, with D possibly matching TRBD1 (6 bases). Trimming stripped 6 bases from V and 0 bases from J, with 9 bases between. This CDR3 spans 14 amino acids.

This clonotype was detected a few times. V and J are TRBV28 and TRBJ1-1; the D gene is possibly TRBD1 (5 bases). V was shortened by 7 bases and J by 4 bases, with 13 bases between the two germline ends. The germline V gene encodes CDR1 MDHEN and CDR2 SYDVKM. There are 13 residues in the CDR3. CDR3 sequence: CASTQGVTTEAFF. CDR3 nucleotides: TGTGCCAGCACCCAAGGGGTGACCACTGAAGCTTTCTTT. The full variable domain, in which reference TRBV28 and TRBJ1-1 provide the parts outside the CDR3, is DVKVTQSSRYLVKRTGEKVFLECVQDMDHENMFWYRQDPGLGLRLIYFSYDVKMKEKGDIPEGYSVSREKKERFSLILESASTNQTSMYLCASTQGVTTEAFFGQGTRLTVV.

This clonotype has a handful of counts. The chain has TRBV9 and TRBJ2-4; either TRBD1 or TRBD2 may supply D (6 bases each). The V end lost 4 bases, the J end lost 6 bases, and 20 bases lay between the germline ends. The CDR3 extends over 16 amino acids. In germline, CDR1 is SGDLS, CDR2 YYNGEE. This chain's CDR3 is CASSPHGGGWGNIQYF. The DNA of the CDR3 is TGTGCCAGCAGCCCCCATGGAGGGGGGTGGGGAAACATTCAGTACTTC.

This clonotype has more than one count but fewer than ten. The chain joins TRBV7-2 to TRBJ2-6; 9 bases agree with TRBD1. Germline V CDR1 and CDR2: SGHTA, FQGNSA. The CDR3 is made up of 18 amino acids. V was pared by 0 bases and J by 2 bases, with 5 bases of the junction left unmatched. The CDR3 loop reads CASSLAARTGAGANVLTF. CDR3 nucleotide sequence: TGTGCCAGCAGCTTAGCGGCACGGACAGGGGCTGGGGCCAACGTCCTGACTTTC. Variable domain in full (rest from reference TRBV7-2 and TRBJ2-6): GAGVSQSPSNKVTEKGKDVELRCDPISGHTALYWYRQSLGQGLEFLIYFQGNSAPDKSGLPSDRFSAERTGGSVSTLTIQRTQQEDSAVYLCASSLAARTGAGANVLTFGAGSRLTVL.

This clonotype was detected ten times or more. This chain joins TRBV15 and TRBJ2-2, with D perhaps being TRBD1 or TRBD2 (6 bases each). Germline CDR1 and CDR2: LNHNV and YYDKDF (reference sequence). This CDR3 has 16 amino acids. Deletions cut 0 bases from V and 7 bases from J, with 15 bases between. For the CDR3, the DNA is TGTGCCACCAGCAGAGATTATTTGGAGGGGGTCGGGGAGCTGTTTTTT. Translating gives CATSRDYLEGVGELFF. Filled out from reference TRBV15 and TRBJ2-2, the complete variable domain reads DAMVIQNPRYQVTQFGKPVTLSCSQTLNHNVMYWYQQKSSQAPKLLFHYYDKDFNNEADTPDNFQSRRPNTSFCFLDIRSPGLGDTAMYLCATSRDYLEGVGELFFGEGSRLTVL.

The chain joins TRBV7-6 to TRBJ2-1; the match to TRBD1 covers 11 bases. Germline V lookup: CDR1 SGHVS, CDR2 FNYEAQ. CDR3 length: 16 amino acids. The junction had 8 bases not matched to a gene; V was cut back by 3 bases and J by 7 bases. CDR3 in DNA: TGTGCCAGCAGCTTGTCCGGGACAGGGGGATATAATGAGCAGTTCTTC. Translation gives CASSLSGTGGYNEQFF. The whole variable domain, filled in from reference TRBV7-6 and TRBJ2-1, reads GAGVSQSPRYKVTKRGQDVALRCDPISGHVSLYWYRQALGQGPEFLTYFNYEAQQDKSGLPNDRFSAERPEGSISTLTIQRTEQRDSAMYRCASSLSGTGGYNEQFFGPGTRLTVL.